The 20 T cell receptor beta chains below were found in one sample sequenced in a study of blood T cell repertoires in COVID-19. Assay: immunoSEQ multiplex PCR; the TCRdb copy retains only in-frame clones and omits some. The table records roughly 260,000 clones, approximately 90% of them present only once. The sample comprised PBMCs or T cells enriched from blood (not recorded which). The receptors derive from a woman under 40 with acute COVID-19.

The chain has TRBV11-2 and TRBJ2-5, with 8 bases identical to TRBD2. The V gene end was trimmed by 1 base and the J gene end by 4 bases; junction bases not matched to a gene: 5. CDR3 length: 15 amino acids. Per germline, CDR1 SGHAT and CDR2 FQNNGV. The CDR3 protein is CASSLAGGRLETQYF. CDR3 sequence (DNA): TGTGCCAGCAGCTTAGCGGGGGGGCGGTTAGAGACCCAGTACTTC.

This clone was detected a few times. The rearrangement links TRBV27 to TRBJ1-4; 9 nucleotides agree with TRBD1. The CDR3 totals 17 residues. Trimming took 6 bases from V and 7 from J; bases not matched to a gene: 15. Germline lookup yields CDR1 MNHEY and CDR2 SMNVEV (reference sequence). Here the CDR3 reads CASRTSGQGILGEKLFF. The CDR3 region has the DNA TGTGCCAGCAGAACGTCGGGACAGGGAATTTTAGGTGAAAAACTGTTTTTT.

The CDR3 protein is CAWSITGGSTEAFF. The CDR3, as DNA: TGTGCCTGGAGTATTACAGGGGGCTCGACTGAAGCTTTCTTT. This chain uses TRBV30 with TRBJ1-1, with 9 bases that match TRBD1. CDR3 length: 14 residues. Per the germline V gene, CDR1 is GTSNPN and CDR2 is SVGIG (reference sequence). V gave up 2 bases and J gave up 5 bases; unmatched junction bases: 6.

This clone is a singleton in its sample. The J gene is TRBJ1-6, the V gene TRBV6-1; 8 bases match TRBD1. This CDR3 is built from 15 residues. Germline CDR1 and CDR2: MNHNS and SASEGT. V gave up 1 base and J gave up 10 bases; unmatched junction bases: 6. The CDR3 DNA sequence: TGTGCCAGCAGTGAAGATCACAGGGGGGGATCACCCCTCCACTTT. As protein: CASSEDHRGGSPLHF.

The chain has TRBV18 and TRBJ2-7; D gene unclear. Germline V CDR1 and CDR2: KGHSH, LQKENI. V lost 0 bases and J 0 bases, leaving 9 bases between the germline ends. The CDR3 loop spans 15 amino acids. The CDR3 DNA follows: TGTGCCAGCTCACCACCCCAGTCTTACTCCTACGAGCAGTACTTC. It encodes CASSPPQSYSYEQYF.

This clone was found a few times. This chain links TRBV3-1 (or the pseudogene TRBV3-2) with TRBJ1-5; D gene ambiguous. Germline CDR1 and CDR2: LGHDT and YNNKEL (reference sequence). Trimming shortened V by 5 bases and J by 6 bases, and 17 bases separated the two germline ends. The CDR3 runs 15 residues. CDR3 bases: TGTGCCAGCAGCGTTGGACTGGAGGTGCGTCAGCCCCAGCATTTT. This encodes CASSVGLEVRQPQHF.

CDR3: CASSESVQGGYEKLFF. The CDR3 DNA sequence: TGCGCCAGCAGTGAGTCGGTACAGGGAGGGTACGAAAAACTGTTTTTT. The rearrangement uses TRBV10-2 and TRBJ1-4; D is possibly TRBD1 (6 bases). Germline CDR1 and CDR2: WSHSY and SAAADI. V was pared by 0 bases and J by 8 bases, with 16 bases between. CDR3 length equals 16 residues.

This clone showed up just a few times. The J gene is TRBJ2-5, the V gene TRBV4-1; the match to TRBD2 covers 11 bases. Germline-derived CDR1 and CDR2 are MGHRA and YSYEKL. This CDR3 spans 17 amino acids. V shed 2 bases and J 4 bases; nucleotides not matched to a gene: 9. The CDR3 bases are TGCGCCAGCAGCCAACCTACACTTCTAGCGGGGGGAGAGACCCAGTACTTC. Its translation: CASSQPTLLAGGETQYF.

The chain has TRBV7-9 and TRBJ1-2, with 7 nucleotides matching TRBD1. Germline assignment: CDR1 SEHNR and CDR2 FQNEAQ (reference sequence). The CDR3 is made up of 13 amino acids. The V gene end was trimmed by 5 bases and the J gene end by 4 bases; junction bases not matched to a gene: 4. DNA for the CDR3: TGTGCCAGCAGCCCGAGACAGGGCTATGGCTACACCTTC. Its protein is CASSPRQGYGYTF.

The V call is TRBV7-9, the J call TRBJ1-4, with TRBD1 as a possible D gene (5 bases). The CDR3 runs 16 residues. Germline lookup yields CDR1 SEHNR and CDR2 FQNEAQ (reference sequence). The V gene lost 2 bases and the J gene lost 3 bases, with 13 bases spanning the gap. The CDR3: CASSLYVGDSNEKLFF. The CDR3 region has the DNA TGTGCCAGCAGCTTATATGTAGGGGATTCTAATGAAAAACTGTTTTTT. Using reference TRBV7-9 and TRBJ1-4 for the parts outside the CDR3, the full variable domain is DTGVSQNPRHKITKRGQNVTFRCDPISEHNRLYWYRQTLGQGPEFLTYFQNEAQLEKSRLLSDRFSAERPKGSFSTLEIQRTEQGDSAMYLCASSLYVGDSNEKLFFGSGTQLSVL.

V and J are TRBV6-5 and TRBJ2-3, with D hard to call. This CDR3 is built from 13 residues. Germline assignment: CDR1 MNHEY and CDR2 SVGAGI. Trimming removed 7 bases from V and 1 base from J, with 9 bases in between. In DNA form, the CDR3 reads TGTGCCAGCAATCGCCCAGGCACAGATACGCAGTATTTT. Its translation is CASNRPGTDTQYF.

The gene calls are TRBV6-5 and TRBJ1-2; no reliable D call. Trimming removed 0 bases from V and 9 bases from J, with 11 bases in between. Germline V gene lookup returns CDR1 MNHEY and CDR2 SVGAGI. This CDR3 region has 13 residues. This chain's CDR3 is CASSYSPPGSYTF. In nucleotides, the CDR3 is TGTGCCAGCAGTTACTCCCCCCCAGGTAGCTACACCTTC.

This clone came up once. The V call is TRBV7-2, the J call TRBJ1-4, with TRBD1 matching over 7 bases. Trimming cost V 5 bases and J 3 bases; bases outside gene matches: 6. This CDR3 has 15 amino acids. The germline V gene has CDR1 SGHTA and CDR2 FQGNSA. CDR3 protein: CASSQSGTANEKLFF. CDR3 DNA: TGTGCCAGCAGCCAGTCCGGGACAGCTAATGAAAAACTGTTTTTT.

The CDR3 region has the DNA TGTGCCAGCAGTCGCGGACTAGCGGGGGGAACAGATACGCAGTATTTT. Translation gives CASSRGLAGGTDTQYF. The genes are TRBV3-1 (or the pseudogene TRBV3-2) and TRBJ2-3; 14 nucleotides match TRBD2. The CDR3 is made up of 16 amino acids. V gave up 6 bases and J gave up 3 bases; unmatched junction bases: 5. The V gene's germline CDR1 is LGHDT and CDR2 YNNKEL (reference sequence).

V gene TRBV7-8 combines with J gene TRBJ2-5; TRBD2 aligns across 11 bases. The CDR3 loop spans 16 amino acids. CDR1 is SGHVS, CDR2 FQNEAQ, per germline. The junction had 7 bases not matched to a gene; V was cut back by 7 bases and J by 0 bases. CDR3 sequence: CASNPSGGSYQETQYF. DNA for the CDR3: TGTGCCAGCAACCCTAGCGGGGGGTCCTACCAAGAGACCCAGTACTTC.

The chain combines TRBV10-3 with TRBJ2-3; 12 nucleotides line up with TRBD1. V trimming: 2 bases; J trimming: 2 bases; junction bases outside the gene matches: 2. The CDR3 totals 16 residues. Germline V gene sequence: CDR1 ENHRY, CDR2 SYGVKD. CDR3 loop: CAISEGTGGVTDTQYF. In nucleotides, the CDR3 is TGTGCCATCAGTGAGGGGACAGGGGGCGTCACAGATACGCAGTATTTT.

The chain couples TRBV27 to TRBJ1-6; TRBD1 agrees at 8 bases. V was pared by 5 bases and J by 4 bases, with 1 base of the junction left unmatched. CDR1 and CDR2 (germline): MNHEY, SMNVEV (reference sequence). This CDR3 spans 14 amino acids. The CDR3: CASSRTGYNSPLHF. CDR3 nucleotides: TGTGCCAGCAGTCGGACAGGGTATAATTCACCCCTCCACTTT.

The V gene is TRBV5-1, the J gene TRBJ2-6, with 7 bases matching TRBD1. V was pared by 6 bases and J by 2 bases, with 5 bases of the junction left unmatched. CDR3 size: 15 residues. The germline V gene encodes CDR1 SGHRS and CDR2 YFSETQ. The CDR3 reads CASTRGLPGANVLTF. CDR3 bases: TGCGCCAGCACGAGGGGGCTACCTGGGGCCAACGTCCTGACTTTC.

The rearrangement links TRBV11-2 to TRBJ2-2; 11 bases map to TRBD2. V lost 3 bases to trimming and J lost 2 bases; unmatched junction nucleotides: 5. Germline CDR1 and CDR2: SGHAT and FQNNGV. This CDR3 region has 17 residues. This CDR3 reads CASSLLAGGGNTGELFF. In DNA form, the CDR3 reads TGTGCCAGCAGCTTGCTAGCGGGGGGAGGAAACACCGGGGAGCTGTTTTTT.

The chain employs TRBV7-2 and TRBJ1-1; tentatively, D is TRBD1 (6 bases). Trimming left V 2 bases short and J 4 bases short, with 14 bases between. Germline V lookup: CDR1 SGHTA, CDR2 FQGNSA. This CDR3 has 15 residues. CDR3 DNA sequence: TGTGCCAGCAGCTTAATGGGGGCGAGGGGCACTGAAGCTTTCTTT. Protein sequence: CASSLMGARGTEAFF. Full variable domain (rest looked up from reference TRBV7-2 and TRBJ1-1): GAGVSQSPSNKVTEKGKDVELRCDPISGHTALYWYRQSLGQGLEFLIYFQGNSAPDKSGLPSDRFSAERTGGSVSTLTIQRTQQEDSAVYLCASSLMGARGTEAFFGQGTRLTVV.